This paragraph reports one T cell receptor beta chain. This receptor's antigen is unknown. The record has no base qualities; no much larger clone is one base away. This sample stems from a study of T-cell reconstitution after alpha-beta-depleted transplantation in children listed by TCRdb under 2016. Broadly, across the study: Using TCR repertoire profiling, the study quantitatively followed how T-cell immune reconstitution unfolded in children after TCRalphabeta/CD19-depleted allogeneic hematopoietic cell transplantation.

Here V drops 0 bases and J drops 4 bases, and the junction holds 6 bases not matched to any gene. The CDR1 and CDR2 encoded by the germline V gene (reference sequence) are DFQATT and SNEGSKA. Reading from cysteine to phenylalanine, the CDR3 counts 15 amino acids. The only DNA kept is the CDR3, 45 bases in frame from the first base. This sample's treatment or condition label indicates: allogeneic hematopoietic cell transplantation with graft depleted of TCRalphabeta T cells and CD19 B cells. TCRalphabeta/CD19-depleted allogeneic hematopoietic cell grafts were given to the transplant recipients, all of whom were children. The method behind the library was PCR. Sequencing relied on an Illumina HiSeq 2500. TCR library preparation used molecular barcoding, with unique molecular identifiers applied to normalize quantification of the TCRbeta repertoire. TCRdb reanalyzed the raw reads on its own, using fastp at Q25 for trimming and MiXCR for clone calling, and kept in-frame beta chains. Under each unique CDR3 protein, matching rows form one entry showing the most common genes and DNA. This sample holds around 250,000 distinct CDR3 sequences; about a quarter were observed only once. The ten top clones hold about 2.5% of the sample.

Study-wide findings and limitations: The apparently early alphabetaT-cell count recovery about two months after transplant was reportedly dependent on only several hundred rapidly expanded clones derived from non-depleted graft cells. In some patients, high TCRbeta diversity at day 60 was attributed to recipient T cells and intrathymic progenitors that had survived conditioning. Over subsequent months, a decline in hyperexpanded clone frequencies was noted, and after one year, T-cell counts and TCRbeta diversity were mostly ascribed to newly produced T cells.

The source material was PBMCs, sampled before TCRalphabeta/CD19-depleted stem cell transplant. The chain is assembled from TRBV20-1 and TRBJ2-3, and 8 junctional nucleotides match TRBD2. The receptor was derived from a girl aged 2-10 years with Fanconi anemia, due to receive a stem cell transplant. The CDR3 protein is CSARDPRGAADTQYF. The nucleotide sequence reads as follows: TGCAGTGCTAGAGATCCGCGGGGGGCAGCAGATACGCAGTATTTT.